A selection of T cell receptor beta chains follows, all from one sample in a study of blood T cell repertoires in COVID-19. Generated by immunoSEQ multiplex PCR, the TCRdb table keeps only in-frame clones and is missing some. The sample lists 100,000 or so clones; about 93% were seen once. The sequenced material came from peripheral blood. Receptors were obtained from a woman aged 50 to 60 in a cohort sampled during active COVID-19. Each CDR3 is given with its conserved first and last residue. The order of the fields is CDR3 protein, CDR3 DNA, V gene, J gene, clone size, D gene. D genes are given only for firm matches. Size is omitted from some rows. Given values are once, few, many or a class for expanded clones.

cdr3_aa: CATRGLSSYNSPLHF
cdr3_nt: TGTGCCACCCGGGGTTTAAGCTCCTATAATTCACCCCTCCACTTT
v_call: TRBV6-5
j_call: TRBJ1-6
clone_size: NA
d_call: NA

cdr3_aa: CSASEGQGSGNTIYF
cdr3_nt: TGCAGTGCTAGTGAGGGACAGGGTTCTGGAAACACCATATATTTT
v_call: TRBV20-1
j_call: TRBJ1-3
clone_size: NA
d_call: TRBD1

cdr3_aa: CASSEHRDREWYEQYF
cdr3_nt: TGTGCCAGCAGTGAACACCGGGACAGGGAATGGTACGAGCAGTACTTC
v_call: TRBV6-1
j_call: TRBJ2-7
clone_size: NA
d_call: TRBD1

cdr3_aa: CASSGQGVVSYNEQFF
cdr3_nt: TGTGCCAGCAGCGGCCAGGGGGTAGTATCCTACAATGAGCAGTTCTTC
v_call: TRBV7-8
j_call: TRBJ2-1
clone_size: NA
d_call: TRBD1

cdr3_aa: CASSGDRNEKLFF
cdr3_nt: TGCGCCAGCAGCGGGGACAGAAATGAAAAACTGTTTTTT
v_call: TRBV5-1
j_call: TRBJ1-4
clone_size: NA
d_call: TRBD1

cdr3_aa: CASTDFGDTQYF
cdr3_nt: TGTGCCAGCACCGACTTTGGAGATACGCAGTATTTT
v_call: TRBV6-5
j_call: TRBJ2-3
clone_size: once
d_call: NA

cdr3_aa: CASKASGTYNEQFF
cdr3_nt: TGTGCCAGCAAGGCCAGCGGAACCTACAATGAGCAGTTCTTC
v_call: TRBV6-5
j_call: TRBJ2-1
clone_size: NA
d_call: NA

cdr3_aa: CATSGWTSGRYNEQFF
cdr3_nt: TGTGCCACCAGTGGTTGGACTAGCGGGAGGTACAATGAGCAGTTCTTC
v_call: TRBV24-1
j_call: TRBJ2-1
clone_size: NA
d_call: TRBD2

cdr3_aa: CASSLSEPPNTGELFF
cdr3_nt: TGTGCCAGCAGCCTGAGTGAGCCACCTAACACCGGGGAGCTGTTTTTT
v_call: TRBV7-2
j_call: TRBJ2-2
clone_size: NA
d_call: NA

cdr3_aa: CASSVAYKGDTQYF
cdr3_nt: TGTGCCAGCAGCGTAGCTTACAAGGGGGATACGCAGTATTTT
v_call: TRBV9
j_call: TRBJ2-3
clone_size: NA
d_call: NA

cdr3_aa: CASSERLAKNIQYF
cdr3_nt: TGTGCCAGCAGTGAACGTCTAGCCAAAAACATTCAGTACTTC
v_call: TRBV2
j_call: TRBJ2-4
clone_size: NA
d_call: NA

cdr3_aa: CASSYRGEAFF
cdr3_nt: TGTGCCAGCAGTTACAGGGGGGAAGCTTTCTTT
v_call: TRBV6-5
j_call: TRBJ1-1
clone_size: NA
d_call: NA

cdr3_aa: CASSLLARSSYEQYF
cdr3_nt: TGTGCCAGCAGCTTGTTAGCCAGAAGCTCCTACGAGCAGTACTTC
v_call: TRBV11-2
j_call: TRBJ2-7
clone_size: once
d_call: NA

cdr3_aa: CASSSAGGGWRADTQYF
cdr3_nt: TGTGCCAGCAGCTCCGCGGGGGGGGGCTGGAGGGCAGATACGCAGTATTTT
v_call: TRBV7-8
j_call: TRBJ2-3
clone_size: NA
d_call: TRBD2

cdr3_aa: CASSFGSQGSPLHF
cdr3_nt: TGCGCCAGCAGCTTTGGCAGCCAGGGTTCACCCCTCCACTTT
v_call: TRBV5-1
j_call: TRBJ1-6
clone_size: NA
d_call: NA

cdr3_aa: CASSIEQFGNQPQHF
cdr3_nt: TGTGCCAGTAGTATAGAACAGTTTGGGAATCAGCCCCAGCATTTT
v_call: TRBV19
j_call: TRBJ1-5
clone_size: NA
d_call: NA

cdr3_aa: CASSRSTGNTIYF
cdr3_nt: TGTGCCAGCAGCCGGTCAACTGGAAACACCATATATTTT
v_call: TRBV28
j_call: TRBJ1-3
clone_size: NA
d_call: NA

cdr3_aa: CASRFRGGYTF
cdr3_nt: TGTGCCAGCAGGTTCAGGGGTGGCTACACCTTC
v_call: TRBV6-5
j_call: TRBJ1-2
clone_size: NA
d_call: NA